Listed below are T cell receptor beta chains from one sample, sequenced in a study of T-cell reconstitution after alpha-beta-depleted transplantation in children. TCRdb re-called the PCR reads through MiXCR, storing one row per CDR3 protein. The sample lists about 110,000 distinct CDR3 sequences; about a tenth were seen once. Material: PBMCs from the stem cell graft donor, obtained from the stem cell graft. These receptors were collected from a human donor who donated a stem cell graft to a child with acute lymphoblastic leukemia. The CDR3 runs from the conserved cysteine through the conserved F or W. The order of the fields is D gene, clone size, V gene, J gene, CDR3 DNA, CDR3 protein. The D gene is left open where the match is weak. Not every row has a clone size; where given, it reads once, few, many or a size class.

>-|many|TRBV29-1|TRBJ2-2
TGCAGCGTTGATCCCCGAGGGGGGGCGAACACCGGGGAGCTGTTTTTT
CSVDPRGGANTGELFF
>TRBD2|many|TRBV10-3|TRBJ2-5
TGTGCCATCAGTGGAACCGGGACTAGCGGGGGGGAGACCCAGTACTTC
CAISGTGTSGGETQYF
>TRBD2|many|TRBV5-1|TRBJ2-3
TGCGCCAGCTGTAGCGGGGCTAGAACAGATACGCAGTATTTT
CASCSGARTDTQYF
>-|many|TRBV12-3/TRBV12-4|TRBJ1-1
TGTGCCAGCAGTCAGGACCGAGCTGCTTTCTTT
CASSQDRAAFF
>-|-|TRBV18|TRBJ2-7
TGTGCCAGCTCACCACAGTACGAGCAGTACTTC
CASSPQYEQYF
>-|-|TRBV11-2|TRBJ2-3
TGTGCCAGCAGCTTATTACCCACTCGACAGATTGGCACAGATACGCAGTATTTT
CASSLLPTRQIGTDTQYF
>-|many|TRBV19|TRBJ1-2
TGTGCCAGTAGTATTGATTTCAACAGGAACTATGGCTACACCTTC
CASSIDFNRNYGYTF
>TRBD2|many|TRBV20-1|TRBJ2-1
TGCAGTGCTACTGAGACTAGCGGGAGCCTCACTGAGCAGTTCTTC
CSATETSGSLTEQFF
>-|many|TRBV18|TRBJ1-5
TGTGCCAGCTCACCAGGTGCCGCTTCCAATCAGCCCCAGCATTTT
CASSPGAASNQPQHF
>-|many|TRBV6-5|TRBJ1-6
TGTGCCAGCAGCAAACAGACACCCAGGGGATATTCACCCCTCCACTTT
CASSKQTPRGYSPLHF
>-|few|TRBV5-4|TRBJ2-5
TGTGCCAGCAGACCCCCAGGAGCAGAGACCCAGTACTTC
CASRPPGAETQYF
>TRBD1|many|TRBV5-6|TRBJ2-7
TGTGCCAGCAACAAATTCCGGGACAGGTGGCTCGAGCAGTACTTC
CASNKFRDRWLEQYF
>TRBD2|many|TRBV27|TRBJ2-1
TGTGCCAGCAGCCAAGGAGCGGGAGGGGGCAATGAGCAGTTCTTC
CASSQGAGGGNEQFF
>-|many|TRBV6-6|TRBJ1-5
TGTGCCAGCAGGGACAATAGCAATCAGCCCCAGCATTTT
CASRDNSNQPQHF
>-|many|TRBV5-1|TRBJ1-2
TGCGCCAGCAGCTTGGTCGTTTCGGCACCCGGTGGAGATGGCTACACCTTC
CASSLVVSAPGGDGYTF
>TRBD2|many|TRBV4-1|TRBJ2-5
TGCGCCAGCAGCCAACCACTAGCGGGGGACGAGACCCAGTACTTC
CASSQPLAGDETQYF
>TRBD1|many|TRBV5-6|TRBJ2-2
TGTGCCAGCAGCTTGGAGGACAGGGTCGTTCTCGGGGAGCTGTTTTTT
CASSLEDRVVLGELFF
>TRBD1|many|TRBV9|TRBJ2-2
TGTGCCAGCAGCGGCCCCCGACAGGGGGCCCCCGGGGAGCTGTTTTTT
CASSGPRQGAPGELFF
>TRBD2|many|TRBV29-1|TRBJ2-2
TGCAGCGTTGTTTTGGGGCCGGGACTAGCGGGGGCGAACACCGGGGAGCTGTTTTTT
CSVVLGPGLAGANTGELFF
>-|many|TRBV3-1|TRBJ2-7
TGTGCCAGCAGCCAAGGGGGAACCGCGCCCATATTCGAGCAGTACTTC
CASSQGGTAPIFEQYF
>-|many|TRBV20-1|TRBJ2-3
TGCACCCCTTATGTGGGATGGCCGACAGATACGCAGTATTTT
CTPYVGWPTDTQYF
>-|many|TRBV5-1|TRBJ2-5
TGCGCCAGCAGGAGCCAGCTGGCCCCTCAGACCCAGTACTTC
CASRSQLAPQTQYF
>-|-|TRBV7-2|TRBJ2-5
TGTGCCAGCAGCTTAGCGGGGCCTCAAGAGACCCAGTACTTC
CASSLAGPQETQYF
>-|many|TRBV15|TRBJ1-3
TGTGCCACCAGCTCCGATCTGGGGGGAAACACCATATATTTT
CATSSDLGGNTIYF
>TRBD1|many|TRBV9|TRBJ2-7
TGTGCCAGCAGCCCCCGGACAGGGATCCACGAGCAGTACTTC
CASSPRTGIHEQYF
>-|many|TRBV4-3|TRBJ2-1
TGCGCCAGCAGCCAAGAATTCCACAGGGAATTCTACAATGAGCAGTTCTTC
CASSQEFHREFYNEQFF
>TRBD2|many|TRBV4-3|TRBJ2-2
TGCGCCAGCAGCCATATACTAGCGGGAAACACCGGGGAGCTGTTTTTT
CASSHILAGNTGELFF
>-|many|TRBV20-1|TRBJ2-7
TGCAGTGCTAGTAGTCAGATCTACGAGCAGTACTTC
CSASSQIYEQYF
>-|many|TRBV24-1|TRBJ2-1
TGTGCCACCAGTGACCCAAATCCCCGGAGGGACGGCAATGAGCAGTTCTTC
CATSDPNPRRDGNEQFF
>-|many|TRBV29-1|TRBJ1-5
TGCAGCGTCTCTCGTGGGAAGGGTCCTGATCAGCCCCAGCATTTT
CSVSRGKGPDQPQHF
>-|many|TRBV6-5|TRBJ2-7
TGTGCCAGCAGTTACGAGGGCTACGAGCAGTACTTC
CASSYEGYEQYF
>-|many|TRBV20-1|TRBJ1-6
TGCAGTGCTAGAGGGGGGCGCGGTGGTGGATCACCCCTCCACTTT
CSARGGRGGGSPLHF
>TRBD1|many|TRBV5-5|TRBJ2-7
TGTGCCAGCAGCCCCCGGACAGGCCCCCCGTACGAGCAGTACTTC
CASSPRTGPPYEQYF
>TRBD2|many|TRBV12-3/TRBV12-4|TRBJ2-3
TGTGCCAGCAGTGCCCTAGCGGTAATCACAGATACGCAGTATTTT
CASSALAVITDTQYF
>TRBD2|medium-sized|TRBV5-1|TRBJ2-3
TGCGCCAGCAGCTCAGCGGGGGCTAGCACAGATACGCAGTATTTT
CASSSAGASTDTQYF
>TRBD2|many|TRBV20-1|TRBJ2-7
TGCAGTGCTAGGGGGACTAGCCAGTACGAGCAGTACTTC
CSARGTSQYEQYF
>TRBD2|many|TRBV27|TRBJ2-2
TGTGCCAGCAGTCCGGGACTAAGAACCGGGGAGCTGTTTTTT
CASSPGLRTGELFF
>-|many|TRBV5-1|TRBJ2-1
TGCGCCAGCGCCTCCTTAGGACAAAATGAGCAGTTCTTC
CASASLGQNEQFF